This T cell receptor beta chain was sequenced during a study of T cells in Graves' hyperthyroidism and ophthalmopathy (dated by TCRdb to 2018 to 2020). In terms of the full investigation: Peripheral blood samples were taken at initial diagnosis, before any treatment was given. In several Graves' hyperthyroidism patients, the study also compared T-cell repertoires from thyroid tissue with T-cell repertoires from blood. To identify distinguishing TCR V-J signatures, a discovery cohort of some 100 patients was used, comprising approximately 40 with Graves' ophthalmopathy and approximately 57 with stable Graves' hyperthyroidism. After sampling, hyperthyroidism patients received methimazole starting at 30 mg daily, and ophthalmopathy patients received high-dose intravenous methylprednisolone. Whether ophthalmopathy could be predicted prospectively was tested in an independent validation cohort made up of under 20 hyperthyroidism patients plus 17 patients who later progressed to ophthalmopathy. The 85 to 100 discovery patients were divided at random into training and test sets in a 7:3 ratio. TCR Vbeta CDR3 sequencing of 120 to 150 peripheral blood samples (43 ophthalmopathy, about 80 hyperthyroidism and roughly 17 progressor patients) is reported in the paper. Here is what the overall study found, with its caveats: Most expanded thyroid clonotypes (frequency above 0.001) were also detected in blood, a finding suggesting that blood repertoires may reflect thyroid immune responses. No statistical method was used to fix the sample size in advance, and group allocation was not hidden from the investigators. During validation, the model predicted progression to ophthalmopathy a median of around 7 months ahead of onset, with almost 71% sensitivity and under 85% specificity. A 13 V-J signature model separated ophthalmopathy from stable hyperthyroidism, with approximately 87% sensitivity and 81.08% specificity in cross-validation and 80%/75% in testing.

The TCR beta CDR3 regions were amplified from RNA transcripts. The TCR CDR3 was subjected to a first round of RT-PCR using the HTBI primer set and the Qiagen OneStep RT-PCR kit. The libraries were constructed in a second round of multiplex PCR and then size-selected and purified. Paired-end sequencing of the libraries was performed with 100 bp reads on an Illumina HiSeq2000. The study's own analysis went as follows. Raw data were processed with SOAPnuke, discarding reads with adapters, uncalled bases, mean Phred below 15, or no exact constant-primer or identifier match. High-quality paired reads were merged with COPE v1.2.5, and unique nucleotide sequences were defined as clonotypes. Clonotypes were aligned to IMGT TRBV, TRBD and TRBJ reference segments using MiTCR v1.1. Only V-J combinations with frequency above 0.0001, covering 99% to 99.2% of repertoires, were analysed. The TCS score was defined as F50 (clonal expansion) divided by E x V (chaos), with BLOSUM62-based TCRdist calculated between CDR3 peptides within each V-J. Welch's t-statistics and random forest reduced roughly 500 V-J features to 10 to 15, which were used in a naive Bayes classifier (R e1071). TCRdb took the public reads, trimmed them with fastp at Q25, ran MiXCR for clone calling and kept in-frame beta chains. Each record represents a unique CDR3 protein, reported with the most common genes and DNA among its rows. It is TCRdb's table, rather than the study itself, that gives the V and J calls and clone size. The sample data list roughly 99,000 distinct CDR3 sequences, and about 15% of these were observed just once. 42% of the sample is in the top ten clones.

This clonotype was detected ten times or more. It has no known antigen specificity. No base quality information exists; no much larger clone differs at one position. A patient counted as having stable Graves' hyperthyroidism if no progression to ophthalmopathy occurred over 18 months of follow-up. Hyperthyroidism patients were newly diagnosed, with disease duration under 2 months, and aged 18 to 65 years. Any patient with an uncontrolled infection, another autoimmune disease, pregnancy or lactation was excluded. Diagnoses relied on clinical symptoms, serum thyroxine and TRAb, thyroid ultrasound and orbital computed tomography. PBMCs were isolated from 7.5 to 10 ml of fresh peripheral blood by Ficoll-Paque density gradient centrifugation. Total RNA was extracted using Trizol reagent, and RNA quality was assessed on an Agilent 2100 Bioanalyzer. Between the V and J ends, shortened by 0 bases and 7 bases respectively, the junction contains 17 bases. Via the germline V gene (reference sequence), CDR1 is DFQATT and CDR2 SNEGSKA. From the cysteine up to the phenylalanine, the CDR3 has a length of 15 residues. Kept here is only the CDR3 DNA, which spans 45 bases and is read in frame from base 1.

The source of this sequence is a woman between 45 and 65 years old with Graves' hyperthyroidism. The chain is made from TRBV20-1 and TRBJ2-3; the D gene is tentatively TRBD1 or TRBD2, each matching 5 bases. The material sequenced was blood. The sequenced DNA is TGCAGTGCTAGAGATTGGGGACCCAATGCATATACGCAGTATTTT. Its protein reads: CSARDWGPNAYTQYF.